The 2 T cell receptor beta chains given below trace back to one sample, sequenced in a study of PD-1 blockade in classical Hodgkin lymphoma. Clones were sequenced by immunoSEQ multiplex PCR, and TCRdb holds only the in-frame ones, with some missing. Among approximately 36,000 clones listed, about 70% were seen once. Brentuximab vedotin exposure varied, and every patient relapsed after autologous stem cell transplantation. Here the sequenced sample was peripheral blood mononuclear cells (PBMCs), taken before the second cycle of nivolumab. These receptors were collected from a human donor with classical Hodgkin lymphoma.

This clone is medium-sized. The chain employs TRBV4-2 and TRBJ1-3; D gene uncertain. The germline V gene encodes CDR1 LGHNA and CDR2 YNFKEQ. CDR3 length equals 16 residues. Trimming stripped 0 bases from V and 4 bases from J, with 13 bases between. The CDR3 spells CASSQEYATSGNTIYF. CDR3 nucleotides: TGTGCCAGCAGCCAAGAATATGCCACCTCAGGAAACACCATATATTTT.

V is TRBV2 and J is TRBJ2-5; maybe TRBD1 (6 bases). Germline V gene data show CDR1 as SNHLY and CDR2 as FYNNEI. The CDR3 runs 14 residues. V lost 6 bases, J lost 0 bases, and 11 bases lay in between. In DNA form, the CDR3 reads TGTGCCAGCAGGGGCGGACAGTACCAAGAGACCCAGTACTTC. This sequence encodes CASRGGQYQETQYF.